One sample yielded the 16 T cell receptor beta chains listed below, sequenced in a study of blood T cell repertoires in COVID-19. Data came from immunoSEQ multiplex PCR; TCRdb stores just in-frame clones and leaves some out. The sample lists some 400,000 clones, roughly 86% occurring once. The specimen was peripheral blood. These receptors originate from an older woman with COVID-19, enrolled during active disease.

J is TRBJ2-5 and V is TRBV5-5, with TRBD2 identical over 13 bases. Germline V gene sequence: CDR1 SGHKS, CDR2 YYEKEE (reference sequence). J lost 5 bases, V lost 4 bases, and 8 bases had no gene match. The CDR3 has 16 amino acids. CDR3 region: CASSLELAGGPETQYF. The CDR3 DNA follows: TGTGCCAGCAGCCTCGAACTAGCGGGGGGGCCGGAGACCCAGTACTTC.

This clone was found a few times. This sequence joins TRBV3-1 (or the pseudogene TRBV3-2) and TRBJ1-4; TRBD1 matches at 7 bases. Germline CDR1 is LGHDT and CDR2 is YNNKEL (reference sequence). This CDR3 region has 15 residues. The trim removed 4 bases at V and 6 bases at J, leaving 8 bases unmatched. As DNA, the CDR3 is TGTGCCAGCAGCCTACGGACAGGCTTCGATGAAAAACTGTTTTTT. It is translated as CASSLRTGFDEKLFF.

This CDR3 reads CASSEGDVNGRAKLFF. The CDR3 DNA follows: TGTGCCAGCAGTGAAGGGGACGTCAACGGGAGGGCAAAACTGTTTTTT. The chain employs TRBV6-1 and TRBJ1-4, with a weak D call TRBD1 (5 bases). Trimming stripped 1 base from V and 10 bases from J, with 19 bases between. CDR3 length: 16 residues. Germline-derived CDR1 and CDR2 are MNHNS and SASEGT.

The chain links TRBV2 to TRBJ2-4; perhaps TRBD1 as D (5 bases). Germline V gene sequence: CDR1 SNHLY, CDR2 FYNNEI. The CDR3 length is 17 residues. V lost 3 bases and J lost 7, with 22 bases in between. The DNA for the CDR3 is TGTGCCAGCAGTGAGAGGCAGGGTAGTCGGGCTGGGAACATTCAGTACTTC. It translates to CASSERQGSRAGNIQYF.

The genes are TRBV9 and TRBJ2-2, with 8 bases lining up with TRBD1. Germline V gene data show CDR1 as SGDLS and CDR2 as YYNGEE. The CDR3 has 16 residues. Trimming removed 0 bases from V and 3 bases from J; junction bases left unmatched: 4. The CDR3 sequence: CASSVVAGGHTGELFF. CDR3 sequence (DNA): TGTGCCAGCAGCGTAGTGGCAGGGGGCCACACCGGGGAGCTGTTTTTT. The full variable domain, completed using reference TRBV9 and TRBJ2-2, is DSGVTQTPKHLITATGQRVTLRCSPRSGDLSVYWYQQSLDQGLQFLIQYYNGEERAKGNILERFSAQQFPDLHSELNLSSLELGDSALYFCASSVVAGGHTGELFFGEGSRLTVL.

This chain uses TRBV19 with TRBJ2-3, with TRBD2 matching over 7 bases. Trimming at V came to 7 bases and at J to 6 bases, leaving 10 bases not matched to a gene. The CDR3 extends over 14 amino acids. Germline loops: CDR1 LNHDA, CDR2 SQIVND (reference sequence). CDR3 sequence reads: CASTLGGFFDTQYF. The CDR3 nucleotides read TGTGCCAGTACCCTGGGAGGGTTTTTCGATACGCAGTATTTT.

This sequence joins TRBV9 and TRBJ1-2; 11 positions match TRBD1. The CDR3 length is 15 residues. Losses at the gene ends were 2 bases for V and 10 bases for J; bases not matched to a gene: 10. Germline V gene lookup returns CDR1 SGDLS and CDR2 YYNGEE. This CDR3 is CASSVRIGTGGTYTF. As DNA, the CDR3 is TGTGCCAGCAGCGTTCGCATCGGGACAGGGGGGACCTACACCTTC.

The gene calls are TRBV27 and TRBJ1-6; possible D gene TRBD1, 5 bases. Germline V gives CDR1 MNHEY, CDR2 SMNVEV (reference sequence). Trimming took 7 bases from V and 8 from J, leaving 18 bases between them. This CDR3 contains 15 residues. DNA for the CDR3: TGTGCCAGCACCCCAGGGTTTGTGAGAGATTCACCCCTCCACTTT. Protein: CASTPGFVRDSPLHF.

V gene TRBV7-2 combines with J gene TRBJ1-6; TRBD1 might be the D (6 bases). There are 15 residues in the CDR3. Trimming cost V 2 bases and J 7 bases, with 12 bases left between them. Germline V gives CDR1 SGHTA, CDR2 FQGNSA. The CDR3 sequence is CASSLFVQGNSPLHF. In DNA, the CDR3 is TGTGCCAGCAGCTTATTCGTCCAGGGGAATTCACCCCTCCACTTT. The complete variable domain, with remaining parts taken from reference TRBV7-2 and TRBJ1-6, reads GAGVSQSPSNKVTEKGKDVELRCDPISGHTALYWYRQSLGQGLEFLIYFQGNSAPDKSGLPSDRFSAERTGGSVSTLTIQRTQQEDSAVYLCASSLFVQGNSPLHFGNGTRLTVT.

The chain joins TRBV6-1 to TRBJ1-2; D unclear. There are 13 residues in the CDR3. Germline assignment: CDR1 MNHNS and CDR2 SASEGT. V was cut by 1 base and J by 1 base, with 4 bases left in between. This CDR3 reads CASSEVSNYGYTF. In DNA, the CDR3 is TGTGCCAGCAGTGAAGTCAGTAACTATGGCTACACCTTC.

The rearrangement uses TRBV5-6 and TRBJ1-1, with D possibly TRBD1 on 5 matching bases. Per germline, CDR1 SGHDT and CDR2 YYEEEE. This CDR3 is 16 amino acids long. Deletions cut 2 bases from V and 5 bases from J, with 19 bases between. The CDR3 region is CASSFSPGGGGTEAFF. CDR3 DNA sequence: TGTGCCAGCAGCTTTTCCCCCGGGGGGGGAGGGACTGAAGCTTTCTTT.

The rearrangement uses TRBV7-3 and TRBJ1-3; TRBD1 matches 7 bases. Trimming cost V 5 bases and J 4 bases; bases outside gene matches: 8. Per the germline V gene, CDR1 is SGHTA and CDR2 is FQGTGA. The CDR3 contains 15 residues. CDR3 in DNA: TGTGCCAGCAGCCCCGAGGGGGCCAAGGGAAACACCATATATTTT. Amino acid sequence: CASSPEGAKGNTIYF.

This chain links TRBV10-3 with TRBJ2-2, with a weak D call TRBD1 (5 bases). V lost 10 bases to trimming and J lost 2 bases, with 11 bases between them. CDR3 length: 13 amino acids. Germline V gene data show CDR1 as ENHRY and CDR2 as SYGVKD. For the CDR3, the DNA is TGTGCCACCCAACAGGTTAACACCGGGGAGCTGTTTTTT. Translation gives CATQQVNTGELFF.

The rearrangement joins TRBV5-1 to TRBJ2-1; 9 bases align to TRBD2. Germline loops: CDR1 SGHRS, CDR2 YFSETQ. The CDR3 spans 16 residues. V was pared by 0 bases and J by 7 bases, with 8 bases of the junction left unmatched. The CDR3, as DNA: TGCGCCAGCAGCTTGGCTCCTAGCGGGGTGGGGAATGAGCAGTTCTTC. Protein sequence: CASSLAPSGVGNEQFF.

CDR3: CASLRTGGNTGELFF. CDR3 nucleotides: TGTGCCAGCCTTCGGACAGGGGGCAACACCGGGGAGCTGTTTTTT. V gene TRBV2 combines with J gene TRBJ2-2; 11 nucleotides match TRBD1. The J segment lost 2 bases and the V segment lost 8 bases, leaving 4 bases of the junction unmatched. Germline V gene lookup returns CDR1 SNHLY and CDR2 FYNNEI. The CDR3 covers 15 residues.

The rearrangement joins TRBV13 to TRBJ1-2; unclear D gene. V shed 4 bases and J shed 2 bases, with 14 bases lying between them. Germline V gene data show CDR1 as PRHDT and CDR2 as FYEKMQ (reference sequence). CDR3 length: 15 amino acids. CDR3 bases: TGTGCCAGCAGCTCCTCAGGTGGGAGAAACTATGGCTACACCTTC. Protein product: CASSSSGGRNYGYTF.